This T cell receptor (beta chain) was obtained from a study of shared clonotypes between healthy human individuals. Comment on this clone: Its specificity is not known.

TCRdb's table, derived via immunoSEQ multiplex PCR, lists solely in-frame clones and lacks some. Among 2 million to 2.5 million clones listed, around 95% were seen once. V lost 4 bases to trimming and J lost 9 bases; unmatched junction nucleotides: 15. CDR1 and CDR2 from the germline V gene are MGHDK and SYGVNS. The CDR3 length is 16 residues. Study-wide results and limits: Only a few donors were included, so the genetic and exposure-history diversity represented was limited.

J is TRBJ1-5 and V is TRBV25-1; 7 bases map to TRBD1. This receptor was identified in a man between 18 and 35 years old in good health. What was sequenced was naive CD4+ T cells sorted from blood. Subset of the sample: CD45RA+ positively selected. The CDR3 spells CASSGRDRKGGAPQHF. CDR3 bases: TGTGCCAGCAGTGGCCGGGACAGAAAGGGGGGTGCGCCCCAGCATTTT.